Reported below is one T cell receptor (beta chain). Its antigen is still unknown. The data derive from a study of cytomegalovirus exposure and HLA in healthy donors. Broader study findings: Analysis performed later found approximately 17,000 TCR beta sequences associated with HLA alleles at 0.05 false discovery rate. It was assumed in the presence/absence analyses that sequencing depth was roughly uniform across donors.

Amplification used 60 Vbeta primers and 13 Jbeta primers. TCRdb's copy holds only in-frame clones and misses some; the assay was immunoSEQ multiplex PCR. Counted here are under 200,000 clones, roughly 83% occurring once; the ten biggest clones make up around 0.4%. Germline lookup yields CDR1 SGDLS and CDR2 YYNGEE. V shed 4 bases and J 9 bases; nucleotides not matched to a gene: 13. CDR3 length: 16 amino acids. Sequencing input: PBMCs. V and J are TRBV9 and TRBJ2-1; TRBD2 matches at 10 bases. This clonotype was obtained from a male donor in good health and CMV-seropositive. CDR3 sequence reads: CASSRGGAGGRIEQFF. Written as DNA, the CDR3 is TGTGCCAGCAGCAGGGGAGGAGCGGGGGGGCGGATTGAGCAGTTCTTC.